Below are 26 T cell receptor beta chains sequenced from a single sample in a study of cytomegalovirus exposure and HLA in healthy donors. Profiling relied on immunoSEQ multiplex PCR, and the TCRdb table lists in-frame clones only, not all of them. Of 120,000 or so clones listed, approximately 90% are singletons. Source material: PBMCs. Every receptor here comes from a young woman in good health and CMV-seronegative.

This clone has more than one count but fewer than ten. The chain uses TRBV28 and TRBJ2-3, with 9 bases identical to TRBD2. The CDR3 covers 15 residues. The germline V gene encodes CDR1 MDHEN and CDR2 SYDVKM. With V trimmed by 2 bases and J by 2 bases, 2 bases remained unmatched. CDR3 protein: CASSLGGGDTDTQYF. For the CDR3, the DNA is TGTGCCAGCAGTTTAGGCGGGGGGGACACAGATACGCAGTATTTT. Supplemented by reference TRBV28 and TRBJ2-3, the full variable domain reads DVKVTQSSRYLVKRTGEKVFLECVQDMDHENMFWYRQDPGLGLRLIYFSYDVKMKEKGDIPEGYSVSREKKERFSLILESASTNQTSMYLCASSLGGGDTDTQYFGPGTRLTVL.

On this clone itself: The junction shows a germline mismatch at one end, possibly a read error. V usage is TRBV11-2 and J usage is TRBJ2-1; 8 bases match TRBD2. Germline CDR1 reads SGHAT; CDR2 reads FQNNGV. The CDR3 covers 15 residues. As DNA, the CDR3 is TGTGCCACCAGCGGGGGCCCCCTCTCCTACAATGAGCAGTTCTTC. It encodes CATSGGPLSYNEQFF.

The CDR3 protein is CASSPGTGWYEQYF. The CDR3 bases are TGCGCCAGCAGCCCAGGGACAGGGTGGTACGAGCAGTACTTC. V and J are TRBV5-1 and TRBJ2-7, with TRBD1 matching 9 bases. The germline V gene encodes CDR1 SGHRS and CDR2 YFSETQ. The CDR3 contains 14 residues. V gave up 4 bases and J gave up 4 bases; unmatched junction bases: 6.

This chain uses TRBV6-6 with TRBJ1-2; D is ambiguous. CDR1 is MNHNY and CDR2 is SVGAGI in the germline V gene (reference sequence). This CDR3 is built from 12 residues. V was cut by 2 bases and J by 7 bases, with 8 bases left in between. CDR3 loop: CASSYPPRGYTF. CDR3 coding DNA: TGTGCCAGCAGTTACCCCCCCCGTGGCTACACCTTC.

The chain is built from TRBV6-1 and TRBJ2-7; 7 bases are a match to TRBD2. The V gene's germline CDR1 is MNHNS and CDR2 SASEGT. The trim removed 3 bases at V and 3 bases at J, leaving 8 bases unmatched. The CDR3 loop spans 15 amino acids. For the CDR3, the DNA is TGTGCCAGCAGTGATCGACTAGCTCCGGTCTACGAGCAGTACTTC. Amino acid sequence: CASSDRLAPVYEQYF.

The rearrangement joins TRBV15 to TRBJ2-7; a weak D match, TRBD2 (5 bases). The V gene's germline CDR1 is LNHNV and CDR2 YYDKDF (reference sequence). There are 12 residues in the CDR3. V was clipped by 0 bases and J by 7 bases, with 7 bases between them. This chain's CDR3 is CATSRDTGEQYF. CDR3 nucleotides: TGTGCCACCAGCAGAGATACGGGGGAGCAGTACTTC.

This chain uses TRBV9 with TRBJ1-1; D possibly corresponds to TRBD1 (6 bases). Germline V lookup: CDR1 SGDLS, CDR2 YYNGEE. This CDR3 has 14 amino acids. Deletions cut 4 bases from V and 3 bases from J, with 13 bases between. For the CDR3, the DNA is TGTGCCAGCAGCCCCCGGACAGCCCACACTGAAGCTTTCTTT. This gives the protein CASSPRTAHTEAFF.

CDR3: CASSYTPQGFTEAFF. The CDR3 nucleotides read TGTGCCAGCAGTTACACACCGCAGGGGTTCACTGAAGCTTTCTTT. The chain joins TRBV6-5 to TRBJ1-1; D is possibly TRBD1 (6 bases). Germline CDR1 is MNHEY and CDR2 is SVGAGI. The CDR3 contains 15 residues. Trimming stripped 2 bases from V and 4 bases from J, with 14 bases between.

Here the CDR3 reads CASSTSGFETQYF. The CDR3 DNA sequence: TGTGCCAGCAGCACTAGCGGCTTCGAGACCCAGTACTTC. This chain links TRBV11-3 with TRBJ2-5; 8 positions match TRBD2. The CDR3 is 13 amino acids. CDR1 is SGHNT, CDR2 YENEEA, per germline. V shed 5 bases and J 5 bases; nucleotides not matched to a gene: 4. The full variable domain, in which reference TRBV11-3 and TRBJ2-5 provide the parts outside the CDR3, is EAGVVQSPRYKIIEKKQPVAFWCNPISGHNTLYWYLQNLGQGPELLIRYENEEAVDDSQLPKDRFSAERLKGVDSTLKIQPAELGDSAVYLCASSTSGFETQYFGPGTRLLVL.

The CDR3 nucleotides are TGTGCCAGCCCCTTAGACAGGGATTGGGGCCCCCGCTCCTACGAGCAGTACTTC. This sequence encodes CASPLDRDWGPRSYEQYF. V is TRBV6-7 and J is TRBJ2-7; 7 bases map to TRBD1. TRBV6-7 is given ORF status, its function remaining uncertain. With V trimmed by 8 bases and J by 0 bases, 19 bases remained unmatched. This CDR3 is 18 amino acids long.

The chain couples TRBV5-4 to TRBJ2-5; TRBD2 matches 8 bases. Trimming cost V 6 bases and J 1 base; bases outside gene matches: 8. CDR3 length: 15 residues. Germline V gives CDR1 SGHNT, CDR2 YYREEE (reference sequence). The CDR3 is CASTDGGARQETQYF. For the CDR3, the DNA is TGTGCCAGCACCGACGGGGGGGCTCGCCAAGAGACCCAGTACTTC.

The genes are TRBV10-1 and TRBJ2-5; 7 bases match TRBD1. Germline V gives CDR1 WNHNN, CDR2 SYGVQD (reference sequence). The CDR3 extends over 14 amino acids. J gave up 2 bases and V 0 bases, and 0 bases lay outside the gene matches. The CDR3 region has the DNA TGCGCCAGCAGTGAGTCGGACAGGCAAGAGACCCAGTACTTC. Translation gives CASSESDRQETQYF.

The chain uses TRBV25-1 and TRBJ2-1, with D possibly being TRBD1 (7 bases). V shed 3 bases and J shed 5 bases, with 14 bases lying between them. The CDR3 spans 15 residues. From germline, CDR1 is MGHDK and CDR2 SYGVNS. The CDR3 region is CASSEGGTENNEQFF. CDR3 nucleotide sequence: TGTGCCAGCAGTGAGGGCGGGACAGAGAACAATGAGCAGTTCTTC.

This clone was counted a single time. CDR3 protein: CASSLIWKGTGGSGELFF. The CDR3, as DNA: TGTGCCAGCAGCCTGATTTGGAAAGGAACGGGAGGGTCCGGGGAGCTGTTTTTT. The chain carries TRBV28 and TRBJ2-2, with 8 bases matching TRBD2. This CDR3 has 18 residues. Germline values: CDR1 MDHEN, CDR2 SYDVKM. The trim removed 6 bases at V and 6 bases at J, leaving 18 bases unmatched.

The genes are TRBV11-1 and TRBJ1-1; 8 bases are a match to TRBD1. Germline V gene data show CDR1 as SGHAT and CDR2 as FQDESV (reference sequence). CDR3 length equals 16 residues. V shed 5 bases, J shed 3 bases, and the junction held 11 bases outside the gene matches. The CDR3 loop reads CASSPGQGRWDTEAFF. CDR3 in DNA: TGTGCCAGCAGCCCCGGACAGGGACGGTGGGACACTGAAGCTTTCTTT.

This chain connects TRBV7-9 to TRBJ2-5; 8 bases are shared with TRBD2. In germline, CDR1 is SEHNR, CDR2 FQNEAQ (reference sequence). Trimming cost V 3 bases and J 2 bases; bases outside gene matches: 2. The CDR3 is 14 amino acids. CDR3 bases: TGTGCCAGCAGCTTCAGCGGGAGTCAAGAGACCCAGTACTTC. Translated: CASSFSGSQETQYF. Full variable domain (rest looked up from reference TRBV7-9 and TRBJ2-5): DTGVSQNPRHKITKRGQNVTFRCDPISEHNRLYWYRQTLGQGPEFLTYFQNEAQLEKSRLLSDRFSAERPKGSFSTLEIQRTEQGDSAMYLCASSFSGSQETQYFGPGTRLLVL.

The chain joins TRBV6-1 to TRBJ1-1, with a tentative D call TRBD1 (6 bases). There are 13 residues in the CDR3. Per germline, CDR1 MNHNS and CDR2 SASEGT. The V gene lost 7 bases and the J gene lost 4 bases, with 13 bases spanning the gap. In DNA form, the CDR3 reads TGTGCCAGCAACTTAAAACAGGGCACTGAAGCTTTCTTT. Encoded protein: CASNLKQGTEAFF.

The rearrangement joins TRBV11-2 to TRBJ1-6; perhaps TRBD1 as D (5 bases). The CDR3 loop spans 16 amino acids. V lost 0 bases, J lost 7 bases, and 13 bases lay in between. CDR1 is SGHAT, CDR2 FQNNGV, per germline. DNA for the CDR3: TGTGCCAGCAGCTTAGATCGGGGGGTAATCAATTCACCCCTCCACTTT. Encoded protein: CASSLDRGVINSPLHF.

The CDR3 region has the DNA TGTGCCAGCAGGACGGCGGGACGGGTTGGTACGCAGTATTTT. Its translation: CASRTAGRVGTQYF. This chain joins TRBV6-5 and TRBJ2-3; maybe TRBD2 (6 bases). This CDR3 region has 14 residues. V was shortened by 6 bases and J by 8 bases, with 18 bases between the two germline ends. The germline gives CDR1 MNHEY, CDR2 SVGAGI.

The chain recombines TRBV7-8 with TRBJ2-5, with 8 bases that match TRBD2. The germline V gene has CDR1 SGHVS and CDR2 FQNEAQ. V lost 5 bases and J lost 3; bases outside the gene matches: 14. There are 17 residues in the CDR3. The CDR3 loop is CASSPGAGSGRKETQYF. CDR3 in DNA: TGTGCCAGCAGCCCCGGGGCGGGCAGCGGGAGAAAAGAGACCCAGTACTTC.

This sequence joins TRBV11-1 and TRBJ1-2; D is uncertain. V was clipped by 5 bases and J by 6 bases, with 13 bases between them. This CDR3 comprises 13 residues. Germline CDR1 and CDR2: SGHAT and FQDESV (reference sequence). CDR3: CASSPLGRDGYTF. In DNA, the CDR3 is TGTGCCAGCAGCCCCCTAGGGAGGGATGGCTACACCTTC.

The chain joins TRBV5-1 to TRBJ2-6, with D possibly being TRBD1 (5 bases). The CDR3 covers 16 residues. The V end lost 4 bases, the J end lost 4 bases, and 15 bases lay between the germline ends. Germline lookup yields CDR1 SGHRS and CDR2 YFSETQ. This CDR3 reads CASSVTQGKGANVLTF. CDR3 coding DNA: TGCGCCAGCAGCGTGACGCAGGGTAAAGGGGCCAACGTCCTGACTTTC.

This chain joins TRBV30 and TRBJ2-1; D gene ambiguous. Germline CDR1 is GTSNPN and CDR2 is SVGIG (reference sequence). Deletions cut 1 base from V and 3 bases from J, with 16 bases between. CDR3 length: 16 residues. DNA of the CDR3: TGTGCCTGGAGTGCGACAAGCCCCCATAACTACAATGAGCAGTTCTTC. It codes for CAWSATSPHNYNEQFF.

DNA for the CDR3: TGTGCCTTCTTAATTGACAGAACTTTCCTTATTGGCTACACCTTC. Translating gives CAFLIDRTFLIGYTF. This chain uses TRBV30 with TRBJ1-2; TRBD1 might be the D (5 bases). This CDR3 has 15 residues. V was cut by 7 bases and J by 7 bases, with 25 bases left in between. From germline, CDR1 is GTSNPN and CDR2 SVGIG (reference sequence).

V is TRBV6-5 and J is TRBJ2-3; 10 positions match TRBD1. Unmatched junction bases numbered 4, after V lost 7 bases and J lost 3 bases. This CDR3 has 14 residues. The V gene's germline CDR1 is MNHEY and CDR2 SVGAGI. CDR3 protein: CASTSGQGTDTQYF. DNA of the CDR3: TGTGCCAGCACCTCGGGACAGGGGACAGATACGCAGTATTTT.

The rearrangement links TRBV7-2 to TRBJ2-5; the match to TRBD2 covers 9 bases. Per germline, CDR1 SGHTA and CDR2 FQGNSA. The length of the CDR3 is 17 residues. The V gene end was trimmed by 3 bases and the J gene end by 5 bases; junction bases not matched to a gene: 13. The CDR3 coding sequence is TGTGCCAGCAGCTTGAGTAGCGGGAGTTTGGGGGAGGAGACCCAGTACTTC. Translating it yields CASSLSSGSLGEETQYF.